The sequence of this TCR beta chain was determined in a study of shared clonotypes between healthy human individuals. Study background: Per-donor plates numbered three CD4 naive, three CD4 memory, two CD8 naive and one CD8 memory.

A word on this clone: The antigen remains undetermined.

Germline V lookup: CDR1 SGHRS, CDR2 YFSETQ. V was clipped by 4 bases and J by 2 bases; unmatched bases: 9. The CDR3 is made up of 16 amino acids. Several immunoSEQ 96-well plates shared each subset's DNA, each plate a replicate. The method was immunoSEQ multiplex PCR; TCRdb's version includes in-frame clones alone and lacks a portion of them. The sample has nearly 2 million clones, about 95% seen once. CD45RO-negative, CCR7-selected cells formed the naive CD8 fraction, which excluded terminally differentiated effector memory CD45RA+ cells. Every contributor of samples was a Caucasian grown-up residing in Nashville, Tennessee. General study points: Non-shared clonotypes displayed generation probabilities falling below those of clonotypes present in all four donors.

V usage is TRBV5-1 and J usage is TRBJ2-1; 7 nucleotides line up with TRBD1. This receptor was obtained from a young man in good health. The sequencing input was naive CD8+ T cells sorted from blood. CDR3 loop: CASSPRPGQTYNEQFF. In DNA, the CDR3 is TGCGCCAGCAGCCCGAGACCGGGACAGACCTACAATGAGCAGTTCTTC. The full variable domain, completed using reference TRBV5-1 and TRBJ2-1, is KAGVTQTPRYLIKTRGQQVTLSCSPISGHRSVSWYQQTPGQGLQFLFEYFSETQRNKGNFPGRFSGRQFSNSRSEMNVSTLELGDSALYLCASSPRPGQTYNEQFFGPGTRLTVL.